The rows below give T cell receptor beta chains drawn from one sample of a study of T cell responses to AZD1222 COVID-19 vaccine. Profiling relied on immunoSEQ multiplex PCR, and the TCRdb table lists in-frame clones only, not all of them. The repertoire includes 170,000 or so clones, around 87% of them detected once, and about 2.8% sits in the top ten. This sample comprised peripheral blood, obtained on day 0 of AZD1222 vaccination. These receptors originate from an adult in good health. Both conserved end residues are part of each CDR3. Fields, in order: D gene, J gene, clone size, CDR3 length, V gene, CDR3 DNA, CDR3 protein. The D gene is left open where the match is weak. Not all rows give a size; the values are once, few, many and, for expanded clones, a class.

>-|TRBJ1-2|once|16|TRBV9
TGTGCCAGCAGCGGGAAGGGAGGGGCAGGGGCCCATGGCTACACCTTC
CASSGKGGAGAHGYTF
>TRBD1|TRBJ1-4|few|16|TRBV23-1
TGCGCCAGCAGCAGACAGGGCGAGGCAACTAATGAAAAACTGTTTTTT
CASSRQGEATNEKLFF
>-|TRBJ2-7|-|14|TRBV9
TGTGCCAGCAGCCCCCGGGACGGCTCCTACGAGCAGTACTTC
CASSPRDGSYEQYF
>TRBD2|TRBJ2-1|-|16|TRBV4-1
TGCGCCAGCAGCCTCCTAGCGGGAGCGATGTACAATGAGCAGTTCTTC
CASSLLAGAMYNEQFF
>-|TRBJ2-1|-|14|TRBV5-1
TGCGCCAGCCAGGACCTCACCCAGTACAATGAGCAGTTCTTC
CASQDLTQYNEQFF
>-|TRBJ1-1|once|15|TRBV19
TGTGCCAGTAGTATGGGGTCAGGGAGGGCGACTGAAGCTTTCTTT
CASSMGSGRATEAFF
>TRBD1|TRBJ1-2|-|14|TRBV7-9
TGTGCCAGCAGCTGGACAGGACAGAACTATGGCTACACCTTC
CASSWTGQNYGYTF
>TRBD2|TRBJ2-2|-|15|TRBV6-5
TGTGCCAGCTCACGACTAGCGGGGGTACCCGGGGAGCTGTTTTTT
CASSRLAGVPGELFF
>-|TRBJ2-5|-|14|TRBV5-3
TGTGCCAGAAGGTTGGTGGGGGGCGGGCCGACCCAGTACTTC
CARRLVGGGPTQYF
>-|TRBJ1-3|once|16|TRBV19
TGTGCCAGTAGTATCGACGGCGTAACCCCTGGAAACACCATATATTTT
CASSIDGVTPGNTIYF
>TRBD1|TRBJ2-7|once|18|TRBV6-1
TGTGCCAGCAGTGGCCCCGGACAGGGGGAAATCCGGGGTTACGAGCAGTACTTC
CASSGPGQGEIRGYEQYF
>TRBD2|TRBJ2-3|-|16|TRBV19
TGTGCCAGTAGTGGCCCCGGGACTAGGTTGACAGATACGCAGTATTTT
CASSGPGTRLTDTQYF
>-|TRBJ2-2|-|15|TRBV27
TGTGCCAGCAGTCCTAGTCGGGATGGGGCCGGGGAGCTGTTTTTT
CASSPSRDGAGELFF
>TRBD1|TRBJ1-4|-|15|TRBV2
TGTGCCAGCAACCCCCGGGACAGGGCTAGTGAAAAACTGTTTTTT
CASNPRDRASEKLFF
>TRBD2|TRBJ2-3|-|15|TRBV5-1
TGCGCCAGCAGCTCGGGACTAGCGGCCACAGATACGCAGTATTTT
CASSSGLAATDTQYF
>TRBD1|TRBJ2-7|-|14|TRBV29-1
TGCAGCGTCGAGGATCGACAGGGTGCCTACGAGCAGTACTTC
CSVEDRQGAYEQYF
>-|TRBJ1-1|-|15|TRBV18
TGTGCCAGCTCACCAGACGTGACAGGAGCGTCTGGAGCTTTCTTT
CASSPDVTGASGAFF
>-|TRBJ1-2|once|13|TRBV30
TGTGCCTGGAGTGTTACAGGGCGGAAAGGCTACACCTTC
CAWSVTGRKGYTF
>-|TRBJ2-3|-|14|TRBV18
TGTGCCAGCTCACCACCGCGGCACACAGATACGCAGTATTTT
CASSPPRHTDTQYF
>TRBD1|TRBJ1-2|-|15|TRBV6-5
TGTGCCAGCAGCCTCATCGACAGGGGGGTCGATGGCTACACCTTC
CASSLIDRGVDGYTF
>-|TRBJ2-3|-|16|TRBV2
TGTGCCAGCAGTGTATCTCATGGAGGGAACACAGATACGCAGTATTTT
CASSVSHGGNTDTQYF
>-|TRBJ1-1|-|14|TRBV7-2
TGTGCCAGCAGCCCAGGGAGGGGGAACACTGAAGCTTTCTTT
CASSPGRGNTEAFF
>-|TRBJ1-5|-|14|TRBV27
TGTGCCAGCAGTCGATCAGGGAGCAATCAGCCCCAGCATTTT
CASSRSGSNQPQHF
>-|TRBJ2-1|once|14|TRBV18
TGTGCCAGCTCACCGAACGGGATGTACAATGAGCAGTTCTTC
CASSPNGMYNEQFF
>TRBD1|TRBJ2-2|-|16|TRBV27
TGTGCCAGCAGGGGGACAGGGACGATAACGACCGGGGAGCTGTTTTTT
CASRGTGTITTGELFF
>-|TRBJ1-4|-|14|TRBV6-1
TGTGCCAGCAGTGAACGCAGGGCGGGTGAAAAACTGTTTTTT
CASSERRAGEKLFF
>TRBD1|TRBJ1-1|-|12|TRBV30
TGTGCCTGGGACAGGGAGAGGTTTAGTGCTTTCTTT
CAWDRERFSAFF
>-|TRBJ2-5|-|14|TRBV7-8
TGTGCCAGCTGGGCGGGACTGAGCCAAGAGACCCAGTACTTC
CASWAGLSQETQYF
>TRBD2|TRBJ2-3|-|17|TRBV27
TGTGCCAGCAGCCCGCCGGGTCGGACTAGCGGGTTAGATACGCAGTATTTT
CASSPPGRTSGLDTQYF
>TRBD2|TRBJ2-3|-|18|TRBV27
TGTGCCAGCAGTTGGGATCGGACTAGCGGGACTAGCACAGATACGCAGTATTTT
CASSWDRTSGTSTDTQYF
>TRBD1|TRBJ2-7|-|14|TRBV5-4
TGTGCCAGCAGCCTAGACAGGGCTTTCCACGAGCAGTACTTC
CASSLDRAFHEQYF
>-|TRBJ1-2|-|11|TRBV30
TGTGCCTGGAGAATCAGGGTCGGCTACACCTTC
CAWRIRVGYTF
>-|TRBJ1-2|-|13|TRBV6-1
TGTGCCAGCAGTGAAAGGGAGGCCTATGGCTACACCTTC
CASSEREAYGYTF
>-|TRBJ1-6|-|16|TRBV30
TGTGCCTGGAGTCGGACGGAGAGCTCCTATAATTCACCCCTCCACTTT
CAWSRTESSYNSPLHF
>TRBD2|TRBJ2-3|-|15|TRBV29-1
TGCAGCGTTGGGCGACTAGCGGTTAGCACAGATACGCAGTATTTT
CSVGRLAVSTDTQYF
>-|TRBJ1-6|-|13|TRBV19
TGTGCCAGTAGAGGACTAAATGATTCACCCCTCCACTTT
CASRGLNDSPLHF
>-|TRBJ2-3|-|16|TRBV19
TGTGCCAGTAGTAATACGGGGGCGCCTAGCACAGATACGCAGTATTTT
CASSNTGAPSTDTQYF
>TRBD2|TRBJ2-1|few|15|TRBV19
TGTGCCAGTAGTGTTACTAGCGGACACTACAATGAGCAGTTCTTC
CASSVTSGHYNEQFF
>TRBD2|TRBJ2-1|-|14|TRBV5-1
TGCGCCAGCAGCCTGGAACCGACTAGCGGAGAGCAGTTCTTC
CASSLEPTSGEQFF
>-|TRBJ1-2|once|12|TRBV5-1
TGCGCCAGCAGCTTGGGAGAAGGTGGCTACACCTTC
CASSLGEGGYTF
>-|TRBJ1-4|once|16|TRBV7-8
TGTGCCAGCAGCTCAAGGGCTGGCCTAGGAGGGGAAAAACTGTTTTTT
CASSSRAGLGGEKLFF
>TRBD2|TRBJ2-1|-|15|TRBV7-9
TGTGCCAGCAGCCCTTTCCTAGCGGTATACAATGAGCAGTTCTTC
CASSPFLAVYNEQFF
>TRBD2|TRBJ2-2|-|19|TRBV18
TGTGCCAGCTCAACGGGGACTAGCGGGAGGGTCGCGAACACCGGGGAGCTGTTTTTT
CASSTGTSGRVANTGELFF
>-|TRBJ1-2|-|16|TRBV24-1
TGTGCCACCAGTGATCCTGCGGGGGGCCCTGTTTATGGCTACACCTTC
CATSDPAGGPVYGYTF
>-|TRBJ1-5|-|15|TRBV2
TGTGCCAGCAGTGCCGACAAGCTCTCCGATCAGCCCCAGCATTTT
CASSADKLSDQPQHF
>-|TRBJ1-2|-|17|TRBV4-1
TGCGCCAGCAGCCAAGATTTCCGGGGCGCGTCGAACTATGGCTACACCTTC
CASSQDFRGASNYGYTF
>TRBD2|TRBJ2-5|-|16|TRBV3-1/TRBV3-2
TGTGCCAGCAGCCAAGGGCCTAGCGGGAGTGGCAAGACCCAGTACTTC
CASSQGPSGSGKTQYF
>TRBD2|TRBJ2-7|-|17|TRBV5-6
TGTGCCAGCAGCTTCGCCACTAGCGGGGAATCTCCCTACGAGCAGTACTTC
CASSFATSGESPYEQYF
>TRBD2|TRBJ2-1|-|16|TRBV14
TGTGCCAGCAGCCAAAAGCTAGCGGGAGCCTACAATGAGCAGTTCTTC
CASSQKLAGAYNEQFF
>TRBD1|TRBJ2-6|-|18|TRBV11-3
TGTGCCAGCAGCCAGGGGGCAGGTCAAGGGGCTGGGGCCAACGTCCTGACTTTC
CASSQGAGQGAGANVLTF
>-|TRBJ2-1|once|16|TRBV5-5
TGTGCCAGCAGCTTGGCTGCTTTGCGGAACTACAATGAGCAGTTCTTC
CASSLAALRNYNEQFF
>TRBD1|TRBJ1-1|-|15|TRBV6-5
TGTGCCAGCAGTCCTGACAGGGGGATGAACACTGAAGCTTTCTTT
CASSPDRGMNTEAFF
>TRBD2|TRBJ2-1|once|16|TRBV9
TGTGCCAGCAGCGTTACCAGCGGGAGCTCCTACAATGAGCAGTTCTTC
CASSVTSGSSYNEQFF
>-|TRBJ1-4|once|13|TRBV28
TGTGCCAGCACGGGGGGGCCGGGTGAAAAACTGTTTTTT
CASTGGPGEKLFF
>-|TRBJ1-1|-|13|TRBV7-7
TGTGCCAGCAGCCTTACAGAACAAAGCGAGGCTTTCTTT
CASSLTEQSEAFF